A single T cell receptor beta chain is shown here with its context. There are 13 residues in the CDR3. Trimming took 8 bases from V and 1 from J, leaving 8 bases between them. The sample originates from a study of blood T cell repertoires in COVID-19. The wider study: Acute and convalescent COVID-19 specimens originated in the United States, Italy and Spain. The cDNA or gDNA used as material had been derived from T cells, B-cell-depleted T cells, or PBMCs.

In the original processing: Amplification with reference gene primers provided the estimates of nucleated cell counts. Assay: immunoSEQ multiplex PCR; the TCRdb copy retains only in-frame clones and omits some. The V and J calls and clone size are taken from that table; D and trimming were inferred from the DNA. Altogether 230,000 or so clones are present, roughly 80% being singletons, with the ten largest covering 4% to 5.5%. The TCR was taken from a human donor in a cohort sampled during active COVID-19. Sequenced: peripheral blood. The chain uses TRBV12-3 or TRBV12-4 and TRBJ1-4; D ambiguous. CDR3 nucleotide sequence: TGTGCCAGCCAGGTGCAAACTAATGAAAAACTGTTTTTT. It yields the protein CASQVQTNEKLFF.